The 10 T cell receptor beta chains below all came from one sample that was sequenced in a study of tumor-infiltrating lymphocytes in primary liver carcinoma. Taking about 18-32 mg of unsorted bulk tissue, the authors co-extracted RNA and DNA. A primer matching the constant region was used to make TCR beta cDNA from 500 to 650 ng of total RNA. Three nested multiplex PCR rounds of slightly modified ARM-PCR generated TCR beta libraries. For roughly 10 cycles apiece, the opening two PCR rounds ran with TRBV1-TRBV30 forward primers and a C-beta reverse primer. One entry per CDR3 protein results from TCRdb running MiXCR on the multiplex PCR reads. This table holds over 75,000 distinct CDR3 sequences, around 68% found once. The sequenced sample consisted of tumor-adjacent normal liver tissue. These receptors were taken from a man aged 35 to 55 with primary liver carcinoma and hepatitis B virus infection.

This clonotype showed up just once. The conserved phenylalanine or tryptophan is not found at the CDR3 terminus, so this likely reflects a read error. The chain carries TRBV4-1 and TRBJ1-2, with a weak D call TRBD1 (6 bases). Germline CDR1 MGHRA, CDR2 YSYEKL. The CDR3 totals 14 residues. This CDR3 reads CVSSLTQGIKGYTL. In DNA, the CDR3 is TGCGTCAGCAGCCTAACCCAGGGGATTAAGGGCTACACCCTC.

A note on this clonotype: This may be a read error, as it is one base from a much larger clone. The V call is TRBV7-8, the J call TRBJ2-3; no reliable D call. CDR3 length equals 14 residues. Germline V lookup: CDR1 SGHVS, CDR2 FQNEAQ. Here the CDR3 reads CASSAIPSTDTLYF. In nucleotides, the CDR3 is TGTGCCAGCAGCGCAATACCAAGCACAGATACGCTGTATTTT.

The chain carries TRBV29-1 and TRBJ2-2; no clear D. The germline V gene encodes CDR1 SQVTM and CDR2 ANQGSEA. The CDR3 covers 10 residues. DNA for the CDR3: TGCAGGGTGGGCACCGGGGAGCTGTTTTTT. This sequence encodes CRVGTGELFF.

This clonotype was counted once. One end of the junction varies from germline; a read error may be responsible. The gene calls are TRBV11-2 and TRBJ2-7; D may be TRBD2 (5 bases). Germline V CDR1 and CDR2: SGHAT, FQNNGV. This CDR3 spans 15 amino acids. Here the CDR3 reads CANSLGRTLPYERYF. The CDR3, as DNA: TGTGCCAATAGCCTCGGCAGGACTCTACCCTACGAGCGGTACTTC.

On this clonotype: One junction end does not reproduce the germline sequence, and a read error may be involved. The chain is built from TRBV11-2 and TRBJ2-1; a weak D match, TRBD2 (6 bases). The CDR3 length is 16 residues. Germline values: CDR1 SGHAT, CDR2 FQNNGV. CDR3 loop: CASSLAYLALYNVQFF. DNA for the CDR3: TGTGCCAGTAGCTTAGCGTATCTAGCGCTTTACAATGTGCAGTTCTTC. Using reference TRBV11-2 and TRBJ2-1 for the parts outside the CDR3, the full variable domain is EAGVAQSPRYKIIEKRQSVAFWCNPISGHATLYWYQQILGQGPKLLIQFQNNGVVDDSQLPKDRFSAERLKGVDSTLKIQPAKLEDSAVYLCASSLAYLALYNVQFFGPGTRLTVL.

As regards this clonotype: The junction shows a germline mismatch at one end, possibly a read error. The chain carries TRBV6-5 and TRBJ2-7; D possibly corresponds to TRBD2 (6 bases). The CDR3 consists of 15 residues. The germline CDR1 and CDR2 sequences are MNHEY and SVGAGI. CDR3 in DNA: TGTACCAGCAGTTACTGGCGGGACGGTAGCTACGAGCAGTACTTC. Translation gives CTSSYWRDGSYEQYF.

This clonotype has a handful of counts. Given a much more abundant clone one base away, this may be a read error. The chain couples TRBV4-1 to TRBJ2-3; 7 nucleotides line up with TRBD2. The CDR3 spans 17 residues. After removal of 3 bases from V and 5 bases from J, the junction contained 14 bases not matched to a gene. CDR1 is MGHRA and CDR2 is YSYEKL in the germline V gene. The CDR3, as DNA: TGCGCCAGCAGCCATGGGCGGGAGCTCAGAGGCATAGATACGCAGTATTTT. Translation: CASSHGRELRGIDTQYF.

About this clonotype itself: One end of the junction fails to match germline, which may point to a read error. V is TRBV7-8 and J is TRBJ1-1; D is perhaps TRBD1 (6 bases). Germline V gene lookup returns CDR1 SGHVS and CDR2 FQNEAQ. This CDR3 contains 13 residues. The CDR3 nucleotides are TGTGCCAGCAGATCAGGAGGGGGGACTGAAACTTTCTTT. Translation gives CASRSGGGTETFF.

The rearrangement links TRBV5-1 to TRBJ1-3; D ambiguous. The length of the CDR3 is 16 residues. V was cut by 2 bases and J by 0 bases, with 12 bases left in between. The germline CDR1 and CDR2 sequences are SGHRS and YFSETQ. The DNA of the CDR3 is TGCGCCAGCAGCTTTGGGGTAACGAGCTCTGGAAACACCATATATTTT. It specifies CASSFGVTSSGNTIYF. Supplemented by reference TRBV5-1 and TRBJ1-3, the full variable domain reads KAGVTQTPRYLIKTRGQQVTLSCSPISGHRSVSWYQQTPGQGLQFLFEYFSETQRNKGNFPGRFSGRQFSNSRSEMNVSTLELGDSALYLCASSFGVTSSGNTIYFGEGSWLTVV.

This clonotype was seen ten or more times. The V and J genes are TRBV12-3 or TRBV12-4 and TRBJ2-1; 8 bases agree with TRBD2. This CDR3 has 13 residues. V shed 5 bases, J shed 8 bases, and the junction held 5 bases outside the gene matches. In DNA form, the CDR3 reads TGTGCCAGCAGTCCCGGACTAGCAGATGAGCAGTTCTTC. Its translation is CASSPGLADEQFF.